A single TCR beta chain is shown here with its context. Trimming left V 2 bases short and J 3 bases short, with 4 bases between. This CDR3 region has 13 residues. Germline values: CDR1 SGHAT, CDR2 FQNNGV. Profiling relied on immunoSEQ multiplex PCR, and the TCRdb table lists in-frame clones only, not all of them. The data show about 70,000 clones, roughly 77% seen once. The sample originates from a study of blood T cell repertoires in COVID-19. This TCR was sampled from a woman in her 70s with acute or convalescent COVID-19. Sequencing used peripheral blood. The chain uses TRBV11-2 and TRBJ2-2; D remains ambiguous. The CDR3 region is CASSLRDTGELFF. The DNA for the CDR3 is TGTGCCAGCAGCTTACGGGACACCGGGGAGCTGTTTTTT.